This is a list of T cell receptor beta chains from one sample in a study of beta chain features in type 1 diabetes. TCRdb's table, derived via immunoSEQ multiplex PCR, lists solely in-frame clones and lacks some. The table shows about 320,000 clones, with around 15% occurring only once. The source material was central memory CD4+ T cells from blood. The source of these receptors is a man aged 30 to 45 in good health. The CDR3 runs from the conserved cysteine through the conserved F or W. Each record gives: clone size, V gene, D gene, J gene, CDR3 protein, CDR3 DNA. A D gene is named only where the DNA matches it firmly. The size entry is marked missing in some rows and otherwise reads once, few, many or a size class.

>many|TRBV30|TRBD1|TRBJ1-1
CAWSDPGQFPEAFF
TGTGCCTGGAGTGATCCGGGACAGTTCCCTGAAGCTTTCTTT
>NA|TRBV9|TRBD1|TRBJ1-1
CASSVGTTGYRQGTNTEAFF
TGTGCCAGCAGCGTCGGAACCACTGGGTATCGACAGGGGACGAACACTGAAGCTTTCTTT
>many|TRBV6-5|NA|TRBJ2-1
CASSYSGASSYNEQFF
TGTGCCAGCAGTTACTCCGGGGCGAGCTCCTACAATGAGCAGTTCTTC
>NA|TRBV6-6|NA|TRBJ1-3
CASSYSRSDTIYF
TGTGCCAGCAGTTACTCCAGGTCGGACACCATATATTTT
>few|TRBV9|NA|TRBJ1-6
CASSVDGGYNSPLHF
TGTGCCAGCAGCGTAGATGGGGGCTATAATTCACCCCTCCACTTT
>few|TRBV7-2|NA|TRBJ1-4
CASSFKHTNEKLFF
TGTGCCAGCAGCTTCAAGCATACCAATGAAAAACTGTTTTTT
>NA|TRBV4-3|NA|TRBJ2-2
CASSQTVGQAAGELFF
TGCGCCAGCAGCCAAACAGTGGGGCAGGCAGCCGGGGAGCTGTTTTTT
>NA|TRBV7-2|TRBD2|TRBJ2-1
CASSPGLKFYNEQFF
TGTGCCAGCAGCCCGGGACTAAAATTTTACAATGAGCAGTTCTTC
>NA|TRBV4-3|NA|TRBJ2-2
CASSQVRPWTDTGELFF
TGCGCCAGCAGCCAGGTGCGGCCCTGGACAGACACCGGGGAGCTGTTTTTT
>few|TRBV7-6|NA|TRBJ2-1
CASSPGVGNEQFF
TGTGCCAGCAGCCCAGGAGTAGGAAATGAGCAGTTCTTC
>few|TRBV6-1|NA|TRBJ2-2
CASSDASGSIELFF
TGTGCCAGCAGTGACGCCTCAGGGAGTATCGAGCTGTTTTTT
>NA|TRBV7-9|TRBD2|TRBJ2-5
CASSSGWGGQETQYF
TGTGCCAGCAGCTCTGGGTGGGGGGGACAAGAGACCCAGTACTTC
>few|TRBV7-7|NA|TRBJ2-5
CASSLETTQYF
TGTGCCAGCAGCCTAGAGACGACCCAGTACTTC
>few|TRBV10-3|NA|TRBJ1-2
CAIFNPGSGYGYTF
TGTGCCATCTTCAATCCTGGAAGCGGCTATGGCTACACCTTC
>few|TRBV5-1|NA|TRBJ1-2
CASSFDGQNYGYTF
TGCGCCAGCAGCTTCGACGGACAGAACTATGGCTACACCTTC
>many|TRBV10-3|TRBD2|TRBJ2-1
CAISAGGLAGRNEQFF
TGTGCCATCAGTGCGGGCGGGCTAGCGGGAAGGAATGAGCAGTTCTTC
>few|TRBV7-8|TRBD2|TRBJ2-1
CASSSGASGVGEQFF
TGTGCCAGCAGCTCCGGGGCTAGCGGGGTGGGGGAGCAGTTCTTC
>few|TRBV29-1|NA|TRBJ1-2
CSVGEGDYGYTF
TGCAGCGTTGGAGAGGGGGACTATGGCTACACCTTC
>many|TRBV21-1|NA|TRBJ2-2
CASSWTPDTGELFF
TGTGCCAGCAGCTGGACCCCTGACACCGGGGAGCTGTTTTTT
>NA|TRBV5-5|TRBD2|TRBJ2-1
CASSQERLAVHNEQFF
TGTGCCAGCAGCCAAGAAAGACTAGCGGTACACAATGAGCAGTTCTTC
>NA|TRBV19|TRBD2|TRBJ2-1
CASSSTLTSGGASNEQFF
TGTGCCAGTAGTTCAACCTTGACTAGCGGGGGGGCAAGCAATGAGCAGTTCTTC
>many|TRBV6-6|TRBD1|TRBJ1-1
CASRTTGVTEAFF
TGTGCCAGCAGAACAACAGGGGTGACTGAAGCTTTCTTT
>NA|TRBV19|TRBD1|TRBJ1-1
CASRRQGKYTEAFF
TGTGCCAGTAGACGACAGGGGAAATACACTGAAGCTTTCTTT
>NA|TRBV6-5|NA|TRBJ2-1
CASGGGGWYNEQFF
TGTGCCAGCGGAGGAGGGGGTTGGTACAATGAGCAGTTCTTC
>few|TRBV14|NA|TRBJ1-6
CASSHRRLYNSPLHF
TGTGCCAGCAGCCACAGAAGGCTATATAATTCACCCCTCCACTTT
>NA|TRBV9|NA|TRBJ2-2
CASSVVVSGELFF
TGTGCCAGCAGCGTAGTGGTTTCCGGGGAGCTGTTTTTT
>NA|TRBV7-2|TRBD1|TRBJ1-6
CASSLGGQGAGNSPLHF
TGTGCCAGCAGCTTAGGCGGACAGGGGGCTGGGAATTCACCCCTCCACTTT
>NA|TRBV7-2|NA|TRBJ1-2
CASSPGGGNYGYTF
TGTGCCAGCAGCCCCGGGGGGGGCAACTATGGCTACACCTTC
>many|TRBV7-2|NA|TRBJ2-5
CASSGEIGTIDQETQYF
TGTGCCAGCAGCGGGGAGATCGGGACCATCGACCAAGAGACCCAGTACTTC
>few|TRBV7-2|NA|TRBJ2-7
CASSPTGGASYEQYF
TGTGCCAGCAGCCCTACAGGGGGGGCTTCCTACGAGCAGTACTTC
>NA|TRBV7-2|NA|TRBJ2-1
CASSLVPGGDEQFF
TGTGCCAGCAGCTTAGTTCCGGGGGGCGATGAGCAGTTCTTC
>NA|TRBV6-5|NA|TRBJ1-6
CASSPFNGAPLHF
TGTGCCAGCAGCCCCTTTAACGGGGCCCCCCTCCACTTT
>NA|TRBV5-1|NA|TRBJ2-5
CASSVDQTQYF
TGCGCCAGCAGCGTCGATCAGACCCAGTACTTC
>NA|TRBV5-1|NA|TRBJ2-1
CASSLEQGSEQFF
TGCGCCAGCAGCTTGGAACAGGGTTCTGAGCAGTTCTTC
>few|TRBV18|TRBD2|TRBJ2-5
CASSPRTSGAQETQYF
TGTGCCAGCTCCCCACGGACTAGCGGAGCACAAGAGACCCAGTACTTC
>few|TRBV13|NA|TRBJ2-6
CASSLWAGGISGANVLTF
TGTGCCAGCAGTCTCTGGGCAGGGGGGATATCTGGGGCCAACGTCCTGACTTTC
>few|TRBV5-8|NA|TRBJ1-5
CASSLGETLQPQHF
TGTGCCAGCAGCTTGGGGGAGACACTCCAGCCCCAGCATTTT